This passage covers 29 T cell receptor beta chains from one sample sequenced in a study of regulatory T cells in long-lasting Graves disease. The time point was: newly diagnosed GD, antithyroid drugs for less than 3 months. Scientists built the TCR library using RNA that was extracted from PBMCs. Through Arm-PCR of CDR3 regions and iRepertoire HTBI primers, TCR beta libraries were built. TCRdb reprocessed the multiplex PCR reads with MiXCR, giving one entry per CDR3 protein. The table lists 300,000 to 400,000 distinct CDR3 sequences, 16% of them singletons. These same data were also listed under a study on T cells in Graves' hyperthyroidism and ophthalmopathy.

The specimen comprised peripheral blood mononuclear cells (PBMCs), sampled at new diagnosis, from a patient treated with antithyroid drugs. The receptors originated from a man aged 35 to 55 with Graves disease.

Ten or more counts support this clonotype. V usage is TRBV18 and J usage is TRBJ2-3; TRBD1 might be the D (5 bases). Germline V lookup: CDR1 KGHSH, CDR2 LQKENI. The CDR3 has 13 amino acids. Deletions cut 3 bases from V and 4 bases from J, with 8 bases between. The CDR3 nucleotides are TGTGCCAGCTCACCTTCAGGGCCAGATACGCAGTATTTT. Translated: CASSPSGPDTQYF.

The rearrangement joins TRBV27 to TRBJ2-2; a weak D match, TRBD1 (6 bases). There are 15 residues in the CDR3. The germline gives CDR1 MNHEY, CDR2 SMNVEV (reference sequence). V dropped 7 bases and J dropped 3 bases, with 15 bases sitting between them. Written as DNA, the CDR3 is TGTGCCAGCACGGCTAGGGGGAGAGACACCGGGGAGCTGTTTTTT. It yields the protein CASTARGRDTGELFF.

The CDR3 DNA reads as TGTGCCAGCAGCTTAACGGGCAGGGCGCAAGAGACCCAGTACTTC. As protein: CASSLTGRAQETQYF. The rearrangement uses TRBV7-9 and TRBJ2-5, with D tentatively TRBD1 (5 bases). The CDR3 extends over 15 amino acids. Germline CDR1 SEHNR, CDR2 FQNEAQ (reference sequence). V was pared by 2 bases and J by 2 bases, with 12 bases between.

This clonotype appeared many times. The V gene is TRBV28, the J gene TRBJ1-6, with D perhaps matching TRBD1 (5 bases). Per the germline V gene, CDR1 is MDHEN and CDR2 is SYDVKM. V lost 7 bases, J lost 6 bases, and 22 bases lay in between. This CDR3 has 17 amino acids. CDR3 DNA sequence: TGTGCCAGCACACCTGGGACGGCTGGGACGATTAATTCACCCCTCCACTTT. Protein: CASTPGTAGTINSPLHF.

This clonotype has ten or more counts. J is TRBJ2-7 and V is TRBV18, with D unclear. V lost 1 base to trimming and J lost 3 bases, with 7 bases between them. Germline V gene lookup returns CDR1 KGHSH and CDR2 LQKENI. The CDR3 is 13 residues long. The CDR3 sequence is CASSPHMIYEQYF. The CDR3 DNA sequence: TGTGCCAGCTCACCACACATGATCTACGAGCAGTACTTC.

This chain links TRBV3-1 with TRBJ1-1; D remains unclear. The CDR3 loop spans 15 amino acids. Deletions cut 4 bases from V and 0 bases from J, with 12 bases between. Germline V lookup: CDR1 LGHDT, CDR2 YNNKEL (reference sequence). The CDR3 DNA sequence: TGTGCCAGCAGCCGAGCCGGGAGTATGAACACTGAAGCTTTCTTT. This gives the protein CASSRAGSMNTEAFF. The whole variable domain, filled in from reference TRBV3-1 and TRBJ1-1, reads DTAVSQTPKYLVTQMGNDKSIKCEQNLGHDTMYWYKQDSKKFLKIMFSYNNKELIINETVPNRFSPKSPDKAHLNLHINSLELGDSAVYFCASSRAGSMNTEAFFGQGTRLTVV.

At least ten counts were recorded for this clonotype. The chain employs TRBV18 and TRBJ2-7; D possibly corresponds to TRBD1 (6 bases). Germline V gene lookup returns CDR1 KGHSH and CDR2 LQKENI. The CDR3 is 14 residues long. Between the trimmed V and J ends, which lost 4 bases and 0 bases, there was a span of 10 bases. The CDR3 spells CASSRSTGSYEQYF. DNA of the CDR3: TGTGCCAGCTCACGCTCGACAGGCTCCTACGAGCAGTACTTC. The variable domain in full, with the rest retrieved from reference TRBV18 and TRBJ2-7, is NAGVMQNPRHLVRRRGQEARLRCSPMKGHSHVYWYRQLPEEGLKFMVYLQKENIIDESGMPKERFSAEFPKEGPSILRIQQVVRGDSAAYFCASSRSTGSYEQYFGPGTRLTVT.

The chain recombines TRBV5-1 with TRBJ2-3, with 8 bases fitting TRBD2. Looked up from germline, CDR1 is SGHRS and CDR2 is YFSETQ. V dropped 3 bases and J dropped 6; count of bases not matched to a gene: 9. This CDR3 has 15 amino acids. The CDR3 bases are TGCGCCAGCAGCTCCTCGGGGGGGTTCGGTGATACGCAGTATTTT. Residues: CASSSSGGFGDTQYF.

The chain recombines TRBV15 with TRBJ2-5; 7 bases map to TRBD2. The CDR3 consists of 14 residues. Germline CDR1 LNHNV, CDR2 YYDKDF (reference sequence). V lost 5 bases, J lost 8 bases, and 11 bases stayed unmatched. CDR3 in amino acids: CATSLSGVKYTQYF. CDR3 sequence (DNA): TGTGCCACCAGCTTAAGCGGGGTAAAATATACCCAGTACTTC.

The chain is built from TRBV7-9 and TRBJ2-2, with D unclear. Trimming shortened V by 7 bases and J by 1 base, and 7 bases separated the two germline ends. The length of the CDR3 is 13 residues. Germline CDR1 SEHNR, CDR2 FQNEAQ (reference sequence). The CDR3 bases are TGTGCCAGCAAAACGCAGAACACCGGGGAGCTGTTTTTT. Residues: CASKTQNTGELFF.

CDR3 coding DNA: TGCAGTGCTAGCCCCGGTAGGGGCGGCTATTATTCCGCCAAAAACATTCAGTACTTC. Residues: CSASPGRGGYYSAKNIQYF. The chain is built from TRBV20-1 and TRBJ2-4, with TRBD1 as a possible D gene (5 bases). Trimming shortened V by 3 bases and J by 1 base, and 25 bases separated the two germline ends. This CDR3 contains 19 residues. From germline, CDR1 is DFQATT and CDR2 SNEGSKA (reference sequence).

The CDR3 nucleotides read TGTGCCAGCAGCTTAGAGGGGGCCGGGAACACCGGGGAGCTGTTTTTT. This translates into CASSLEGAGNTGELFF. The rearrangement joins TRBV13 to TRBJ2-2, with 7 nucleotides matching TRBD1. The germline V gene has CDR1 PRHDT and CDR2 FYEKMQ (reference sequence). After removal of 1 base from V and 1 base from J, the junction contained 3 bases not matched to a gene. The CDR3 runs 16 residues.

This clonotype was detected ten times or more. The chain carries TRBV7-2 and TRBJ2-5; perhaps TRBD2 as D (5 bases). V was clipped by 4 bases and J by 5 bases, with 14 bases between them. The CDR3 runs 14 residues. From germline, CDR1 is SGHTA and CDR2 FQGNSA. The CDR3 here is CASSSGLFFETQYF. The CDR3 DNA follows: TGTGCCAGCAGCTCAGGACTGTTCTTTGAGACCCAGTACTTC.

There are many counts of this clonotype. This chain joins TRBV4-1 and TRBJ1-5, with a weak D call TRBD1 (6 bases). This CDR3 contains 13 residues. V was trimmed by 5 bases and J by 5 bases, leaving 10 bases between them. Germline CDR1 and CDR2: MGHRA and YSYEKL. CDR3 in DNA: TGCGCCAGCAGCTACAGGGAGGATCAGCCCCAGCATTTT. It codes for CASSYREDQPQHF.

This clonotype appeared many times. The chain joins TRBV28 to TRBJ2-3, with no clear D. CDR3 length: 13 amino acids. Trimming removed 6 bases at V and 2 bases at J, with 9 bases between. CDR1 and CDR2 from the germline V gene are MDHEN and SYDVKM. CDR3 in DNA: TGTGCCAGCAGCCGACGGTACACAGATACGCAGTATTTT. This codes for CASSRRYTDTQYF. Together with reference TRBV28 and TRBJ2-3, the CDR3 gives the full variable domain: DVKVTQSSRYLVKRTGEKVFLECVQDMDHENMFWYRQDPGLGLRLIYFSYDVKMKEKGDIPEGYSVSREKKERFSLILESASTNQTSMYLCASSRRYTDTQYFGPGTRLTVL.

This clonotype occurred a few times. The genes are TRBV30 and TRBJ2-6, with D maybe TRBD2 (6 bases). Trimming shortened V by 2 bases and J by 2 bases, and 13 bases separated the two germline ends. Per germline, CDR1 GTSNPN and CDR2 SVGIG (reference sequence). The CDR3 has 16 amino acids. Here the CDR3 reads CAWSRTSFPGANVLTF. For the CDR3, the DNA is TGTGCCTGGAGTAGAACTAGCTTCCCTGGGGCCAACGTCCTGACTTTC.

This clonotype was detected a few times. The V gene is TRBV4-1, the J gene TRBJ2-5, with D possibly being TRBD2 (5 bases). This CDR3 spans 17 amino acids. The germline gives CDR1 MGHRA, CDR2 YSYEKL. Trimming stripped 3 bases from V and 6 bases from J, with 23 bases between. As DNA, the CDR3 is TGCGCCAGCAGCCACCCTCCGAGTGGACTGGCTAGGAAGACCCAGTACTTC. It translates to CASSHPPSGLARKTQYF.

At least ten counts were recorded for this clonotype. This chain connects TRBV5-1 to TRBJ2-3; either TRBD1 or TRBD2 may fit D (5 bases each). CDR1 SGHRS and CDR2 YFSETQ come from the germline V gene. V was trimmed by 3 bases and J by 4 bases, leaving 15 bases between them. This CDR3 is 15 amino acids long. The CDR3 DNA reads as TGCGCCAGCAGCTACCGGGACCGCAGCCCAGATACGCAGTATTTT. It codes for CASSYRDRSPDTQYF.

There are many counts of this clonotype. The chain is built from TRBV20-1 and TRBJ2-7; D is undetermined. The V gene lost 2 bases and the J gene lost 2 bases, with 16 bases spanning the gap. Looked up from germline, CDR1 is DFQATT and CDR2 is SNEGSKA (reference sequence). This CDR3 is 15 amino acids long. CDR3 nucleotides: TGCAGTGCTAGATTTCCCCTGATCTATCCCTACGAGCAGTACTTC. Its protein product is CSARFPLIYPYEQYF.

This clonotype was seen at least ten times. V and J are TRBV2 and TRBJ1-5; D gene uncertain. The CDR3 consists of 13 residues. Germline V gene lookup returns CDR1 SNHLY and CDR2 FYNNEI. V was pared by 7 bases and J by 4 bases, with 11 bases between. CDR3 region: CASKSRRNQPQHF. As DNA, the CDR3 is TGTGCCAGCAAAAGCAGGCGGAATCAGCCCCAGCATTTT.

The V gene is TRBV4-1, the J gene TRBJ2-7; 9 nucleotides line up with TRBD1. With V trimmed by 3 bases and J by 2 bases, 8 bases remained unmatched. From germline, CDR1 is MGHRA and CDR2 YSYEKL. CDR3 length equals 16 residues. CDR3 residues: CASSHQSRDRAYEQYF. CDR3 sequence (DNA): TGCGCCAGCAGCCATCAAAGCCGGGACAGGGCCTACGAGCAGTACTTC.

This clonotype was picked up many times. The chain combines TRBV5-1 with TRBJ2-7; 11 positions match TRBD1. This CDR3 is 14 amino acids long. With V trimmed by 6 bases and J by 3 bases, 5 bases remained unmatched. The germline gives CDR1 SGHRS, CDR2 YFSETQ. CDR3 nucleotide sequence: TGCGCCAGCAACCCGGGACAGGGGGTCTACGAGCAGTACTTC. It translates to CASNPGQGVYEQYF.

This clonotype was observed at least ten times. This chain links TRBV11-3 with TRBJ2-2; D is unclear. This CDR3 is 14 amino acids long. Germline assignment: CDR1 SGHNT and CDR2 YENEEA. Trimming removed 5 bases at V and 5 bases at J, with 12 bases between. The CDR3 is CASSPGGKTGELFF. The CDR3 nucleotides read TGTGCCAGCAGCCCAGGCGGTAAAACCGGGGAGCTGTTTTTT.

This clonotype came up many times. V gene TRBV2 combines with J gene TRBJ2-4, with D uncertain. Germline CDR1 and CDR2: SNHLY and FYNNEI. The CDR3 runs 13 residues. The V and J ends lost 6 bases and 7 bases respectively, with 13 bases between them. The CDR3 sequence is CASRRFSENIQYF. DNA for the CDR3: TGTGCCAGCAGGCGGTTCTCTGAGAACATTCAGTACTTC.

The V gene is TRBV9, the J gene TRBJ2-5; TRBD2 matches at 9 bases. This CDR3 is built from 15 residues. J gave up 4 bases and V 0 bases, and 4 bases lay outside the gene matches. Germline CDR1 is SGDLS and CDR2 is YYNGEE. The chain's CDR3 is CASSVDVSGGETQYF. Written as DNA, the CDR3 is TGTGCCAGCAGCGTAGATGTTAGCGGGGGAGAGACCCAGTACTTC.

This clonotype has at least ten counts. The V call is TRBV12-3 or TRBV12-4, the J call TRBJ1-5; 8 positions match TRBD1. This CDR3 comprises 16 residues. J was trimmed by 2 bases and V by 5 bases; bases with no gene match: 8. DNA for the CDR3: TGTGCCAGCAGTCCTCAACAGGGGGTGGGCAATCAGCCCCAGCATTTT. Translating gives CASSPQQGVGNQPQHF.

The rearrangement uses TRBV5-1 and TRBJ2-7; 10 bases fit TRBD1. The V gene end was trimmed by 5 bases and the J gene end by 5 bases; junction bases not matched to a gene: 7. This CDR3 has 14 residues. CDR1 SGHRS and CDR2 YFSETQ come from the germline V gene. CDR3 amino acids: CASRPTGGANEQYF. DNA of the CDR3: TGCGCCAGCAGACCGACAGGGGGCGCGAACGAGCAGTACTTC. Full variable domain (remainder filled in from reference TRBV5-1 and TRBJ2-7): KAGVTQTPRYLIKTRGQQVTLSCSPISGHRSVSWYQQTPGQGLQFLFEYFSETQRNKGNFPGRFSGRQFSNSRSEMNVSTLELGDSALYLCASRPTGGANEQYFGPGTRLTVT.

This clonotype was counted many times. This rearrangement joins TRBV4-2 to TRBJ2-5; D is perhaps TRBD1 (6 bases). V lost 1 base to trimming and J lost 3 bases, with 15 bases between them. The CDR3 is 16 amino acids. From germline, CDR1 is LGHNA and CDR2 YNFKEQ. In DNA form, the CDR3 reads TGTGCCAGCAGCCAAGTCCGGGGCAGGGGCGAAGAGACCCAGTACTTC. This translates into CASSQVRGRGEETQYF.

The sample holds a few counts of this clonotype. A much larger clone differs from this one at a single base, so this may be a read error. No conserved phenylalanine or tryptophan ends this CDR3, so it is likely a read error. The chain couples TRBV6-1 to TRBJ1-5, with unresolved D. The germline V gene has CDR1 MNHNS and CDR2 SASEGT. This CDR3 comprises 12 residues. The V end was cut by 2 bases, the J end by 6 bases, with 5 bases between. The CDR3 protein is CASSEMGQPQHS. The DNA of the CDR3 is TGTGCCAGCAGTGAAATGGGTCAGCCCCAGCATTCT.